The clone carrying this T cell receptor (beta chain) has at least ten counts. In germline, CDR1 is SGHTA, CDR2 FQGNSA. The CDR3 contains 15 residues. Trimming shortened V by 5 bases and J by 2 bases, and 16 bases separated the two germline ends. The data stem from a study of T-cell memory formation after mild COVID-19. Study summary: Clustering of TCRs was largely donor specific.

MiXCR was run by TCRdb on the 5' RACE reads, yielding one entry per CDR3 protein. The sample shows about 470,000 distinct CDR3 sequences, 15% to 20% of them seen only once. The clonotype originates from an adult woman who had mild COVID-19 (a few samples of this study predate the infection). Cell type and time point are not known. J is TRBJ2-7 and V is TRBV7-2; D is possibly TRBD1 or TRBD2 (6 bases each). Sequenced sample: PBMCs or a T cell subset sorted from them (not recorded which). The chain's CDR3 is CASSLFQGGTYEQYF. The CDR3 bases are TGTGCCAGCAGCCTCTTCCAAGGGGGGACCTACGAGCAGTACTTC.